In its sample, the clone carrying this T cell receptor (beta chain) was seen once. Assay used: immunoSEQ multiplex PCR; TCRdb lists only in-frame clones, some missing. The data contain some 58,000 clones, 90% of them singletons. Trimming cost V 4 bases and J 2 bases, with 9 bases left between them. Germline CDR1 reads MNHEY; CDR2 reads SVGEGT. The CDR3 consists of 13 residues. This specimen belongs to a study of blood T cell repertoires in COVID-19. Background on the study: COVID-19 samples collected from the United States, Italy and Spain covered acute and convalescent phases. From T cells, B-cell-depleted T cells, or PBMCs came the material, which was cDNA or gDNA.

The receptor comes from a man between 40 and 49 years old with acute or convalescent COVID-19. The chain couples TRBV6-2 or TRBV6-3 to TRBJ2-7; the D is unclear. Sequencing was done on a sample of peripheral blood. For the CDR3, the DNA is TGTGCCAGCAGTTCGAGGAGCCCCTACGAGCAGTACTTC. This codes for CASSSRSPYEQYF.